The source of this T cell receptor (beta chain) is a study of blood T cells in healthy people across ages. The second PCR ran roughly 6 to 12 cycles with a sample-barcoded 5' primer and J-beta primers. TCRdb recomputed calls from the 5' RACE reads with MiXCR, one row per CDR3 protein. The top ten clones hold about 21% of a sample with roughly 1.9 million distinct CDR3 sequences, roughly 43% of them seen once. This clonotype was counted between two and nine times. The CDR3 is 14 residues long. Trimming cost V 4 bases and J 4 bases, with 12 bases left between them. From germline, CDR1 is KGHDR and CDR2 SFDVKD.

The clonotype originates from a human donor in good health. The chain recombines TRBV24-1 with TRBJ1-2, with D perhaps matching TRBD1 (6 bases). The sequenced sample was blood. The DNA for the CDR3 is TGTGCCACCAGTGACCCTAGGACAGCCTATGGCTACACCTTC. As protein: CATSDPRTAYGYTF.